This T cell receptor (beta chain) was recorded in a study of cytomegalovirus exposure and HLA in healthy donors. PCR amplification relied on 60 Vbeta primers (plus 13 Jbeta primers). Profiling relied on immunoSEQ multiplex PCR, and the TCRdb table lists in-frame clones only, not all of them. The sample records approximately 190,000 clones, approximately 78% being singletons. Of note for this clone: Its antigen is not identified.

The study's findings and limits: The productive fraction for most TCR beta V segments was about 87% or about 30% in an earlier analysis.

From germline, CDR1 is SEHNR and CDR2 FQNEAQ (reference sequence). The J segment lost 7 bases and the V segment lost 5 bases, leaving 6 bases of the junction unmatched. The CDR3 is 15 amino acids. The chain links TRBV7-9 to TRBJ2-1; 12 positions match TRBD2. The sequenced sample consisted of PBMCs. The TCR originated in a woman aged 18-35 years in good health and CMV-seronegative. CDR3 sequence (DNA): TGTGCCAGCAGCCTAACACTAGCGGGAGGTAATGAGCAGTTCTTC. Translating gives CASSLTLAGGNEQFF.